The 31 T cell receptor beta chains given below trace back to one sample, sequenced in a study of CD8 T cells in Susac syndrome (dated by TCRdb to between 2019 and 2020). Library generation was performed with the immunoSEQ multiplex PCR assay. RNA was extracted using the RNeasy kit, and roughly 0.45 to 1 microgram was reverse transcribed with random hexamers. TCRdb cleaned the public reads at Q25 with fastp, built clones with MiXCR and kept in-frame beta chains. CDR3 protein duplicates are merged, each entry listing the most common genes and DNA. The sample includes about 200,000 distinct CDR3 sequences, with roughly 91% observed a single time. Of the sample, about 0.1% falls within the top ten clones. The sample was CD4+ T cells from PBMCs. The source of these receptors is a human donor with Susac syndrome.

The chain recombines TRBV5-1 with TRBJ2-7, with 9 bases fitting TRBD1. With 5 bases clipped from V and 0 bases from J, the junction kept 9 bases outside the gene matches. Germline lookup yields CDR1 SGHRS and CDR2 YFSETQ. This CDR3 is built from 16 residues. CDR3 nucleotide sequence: TGCGCCAGCAGGTCACAGGGGGCGGTTAGCTCCTACGAGCAGTACTTC. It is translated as CASRSQGAVSSYEQYF.

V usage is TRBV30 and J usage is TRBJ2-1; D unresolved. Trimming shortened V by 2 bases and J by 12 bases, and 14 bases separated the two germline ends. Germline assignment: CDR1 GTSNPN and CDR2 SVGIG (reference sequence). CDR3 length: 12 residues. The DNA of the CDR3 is TGTGCCTGGAGTTACATAACTGGTGGGCAGTTCTTC. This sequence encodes CAWSYITGGQFF.

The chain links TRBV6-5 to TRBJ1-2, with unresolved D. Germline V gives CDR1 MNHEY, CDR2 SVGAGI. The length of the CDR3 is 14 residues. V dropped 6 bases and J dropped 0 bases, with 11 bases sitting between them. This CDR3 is CASSRGLPNYGYTF. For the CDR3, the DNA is TGTGCCAGCAGCCGGGGTCTACCTAACTATGGCTACACCTTC.

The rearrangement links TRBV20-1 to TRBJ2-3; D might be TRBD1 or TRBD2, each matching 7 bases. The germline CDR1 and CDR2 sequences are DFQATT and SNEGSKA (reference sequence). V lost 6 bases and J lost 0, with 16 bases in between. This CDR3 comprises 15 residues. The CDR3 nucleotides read TGCAGTGCCATAAACAGGGGAGGGAGCACAGATACGCAGTATTTT. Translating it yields CSAINRGGSTDTQYF.

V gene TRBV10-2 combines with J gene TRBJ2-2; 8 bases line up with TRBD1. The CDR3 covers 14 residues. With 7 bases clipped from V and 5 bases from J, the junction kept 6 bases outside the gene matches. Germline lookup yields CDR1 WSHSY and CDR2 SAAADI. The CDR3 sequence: CASKDRVGTGELFF. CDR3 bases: TGCGCCAGCAAGGACAGGGTCGGGACCGGGGAGCTGTTTTTT.

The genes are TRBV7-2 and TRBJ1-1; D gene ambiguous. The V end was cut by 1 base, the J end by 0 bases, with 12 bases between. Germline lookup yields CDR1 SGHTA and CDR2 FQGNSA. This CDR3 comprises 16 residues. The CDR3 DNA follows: TGTGCCAGCAGCTTAGTCTCCTCTGGCATGAACACTGAAGCTTTCTTT. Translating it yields CASSLVSSGMNTEAFF.

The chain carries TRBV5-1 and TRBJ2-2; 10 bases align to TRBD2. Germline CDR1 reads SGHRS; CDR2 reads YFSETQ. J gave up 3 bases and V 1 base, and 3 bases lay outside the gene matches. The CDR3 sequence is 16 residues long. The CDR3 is CASSLLLAGDTGELFF. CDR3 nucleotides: TGCGCCAGCAGCTTGTTGCTAGCGGGGGACACCGGGGAGCTGTTTTTT.

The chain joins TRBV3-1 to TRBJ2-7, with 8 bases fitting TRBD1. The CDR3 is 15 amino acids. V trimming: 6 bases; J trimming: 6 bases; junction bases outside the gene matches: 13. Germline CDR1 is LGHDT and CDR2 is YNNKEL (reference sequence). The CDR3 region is CASRNTGTGPIEQYF. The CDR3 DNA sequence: TGTGCCAGCAGGAATACCGGGACAGGACCGATCGAGCAGTACTTC.

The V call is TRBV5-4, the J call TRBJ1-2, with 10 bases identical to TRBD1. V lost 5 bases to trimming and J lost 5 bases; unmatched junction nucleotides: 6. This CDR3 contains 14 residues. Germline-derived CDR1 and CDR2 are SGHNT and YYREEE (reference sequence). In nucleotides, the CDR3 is TGTGCCAGCAGGGGGGACAGGGGTGGATATGGCTACACCTTC. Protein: CASRGDRGGYGYTF.

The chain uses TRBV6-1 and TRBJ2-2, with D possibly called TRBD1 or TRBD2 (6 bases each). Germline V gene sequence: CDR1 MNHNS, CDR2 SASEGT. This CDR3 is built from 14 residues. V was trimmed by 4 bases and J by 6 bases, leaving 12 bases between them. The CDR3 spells CASSARGGSGELFF. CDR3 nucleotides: TGTGCCAGCAGTGCCAGGGGAGGCTCCGGGGAGCTGTTTTTT.

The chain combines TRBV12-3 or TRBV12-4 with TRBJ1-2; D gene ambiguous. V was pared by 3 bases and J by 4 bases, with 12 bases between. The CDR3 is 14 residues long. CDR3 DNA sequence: TGTGCCAGCAGTTTTGGAGGGATCGGCTATGGCTACACCTTC. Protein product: CASSFGGIGYGYTF.

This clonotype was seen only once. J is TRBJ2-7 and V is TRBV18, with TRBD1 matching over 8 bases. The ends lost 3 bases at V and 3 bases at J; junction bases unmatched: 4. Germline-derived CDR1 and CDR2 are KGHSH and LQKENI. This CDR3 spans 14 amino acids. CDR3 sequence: CASSPGQGDYEQYF. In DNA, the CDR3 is TGTGCCAGCTCACCTGGACAGGGAGACTACGAGCAGTACTTC.

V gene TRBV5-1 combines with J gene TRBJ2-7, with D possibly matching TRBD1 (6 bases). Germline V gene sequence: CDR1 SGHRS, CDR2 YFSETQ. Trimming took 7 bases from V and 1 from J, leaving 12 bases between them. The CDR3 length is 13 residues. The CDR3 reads CASQQGRSYEQYF. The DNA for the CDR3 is TGCGCCAGCCAACAGGGAAGGTCCTACGAGCAGTACTTC.

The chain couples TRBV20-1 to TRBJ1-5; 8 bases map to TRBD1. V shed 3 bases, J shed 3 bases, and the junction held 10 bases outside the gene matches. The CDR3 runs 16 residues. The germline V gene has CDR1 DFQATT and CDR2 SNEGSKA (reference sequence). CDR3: CSASPYSQGDNQPQHF. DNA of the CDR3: TGCAGTGCTAGCCCCTACTCACAGGGGGACAATCAGCCCCAGCATTTT.

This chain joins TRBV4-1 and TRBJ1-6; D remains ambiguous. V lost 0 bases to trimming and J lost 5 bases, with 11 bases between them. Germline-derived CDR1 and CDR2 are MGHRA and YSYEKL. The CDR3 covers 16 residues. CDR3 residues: CASSQEEAQNNSPLHF. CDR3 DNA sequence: TGCGCCAGCAGCCAAGAAGAGGCACAGAATAATTCACCCCTCCACTTT.

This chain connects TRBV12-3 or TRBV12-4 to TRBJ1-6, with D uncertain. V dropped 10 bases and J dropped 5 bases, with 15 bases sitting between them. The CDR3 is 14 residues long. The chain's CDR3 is CAISSGWDNSPLHF. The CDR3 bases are TGTGCCATCTCGTCCGGTTGGGATAATTCACCCCTCCACTTT.

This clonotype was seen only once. The CDR3 bases are TGTGCCAGCAGTTTACCTTCGGCTGAAGCTTTCTTT. Protein product: CASSLPSAEAFF. The chain couples TRBV12-3 or TRBV12-4 to TRBJ1-1; D remains ambiguous. Trimming left V 2 bases short and J 6 bases short, with 7 bases between. This CDR3 region has 12 residues.

The CDR3 is CASSPADWTPGRYEQFF. CDR3 DNA sequence: TGTGCCAGCAGCCCGGCCGACTGGACCCCTGGTCGCTATGAGCAGTTCTTC. The chain carries TRBV7-3 and TRBJ2-1; D not certain. From germline, CDR1 is SGHTA and CDR2 FQGTGA. The CDR3 totals 17 residues. With 5 bases removed from V and 8 bases from J, the gap between germline ends came to 25 bases.

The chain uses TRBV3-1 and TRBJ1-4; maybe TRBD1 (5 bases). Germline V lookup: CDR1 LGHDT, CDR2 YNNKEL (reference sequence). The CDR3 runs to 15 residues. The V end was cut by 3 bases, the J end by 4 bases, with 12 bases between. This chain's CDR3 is CASSQAGTVNEKLFF. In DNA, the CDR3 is TGTGCCAGCAGCCAGGCCGGGACCGTTAATGAAAAACTGTTTTTT.

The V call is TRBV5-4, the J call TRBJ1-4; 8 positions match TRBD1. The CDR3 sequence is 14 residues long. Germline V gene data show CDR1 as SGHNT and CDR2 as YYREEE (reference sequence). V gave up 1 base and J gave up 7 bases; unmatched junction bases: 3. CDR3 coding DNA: TGTGCCAGCAGCTTGCAGGGGGCCGGTGAAAAACTGTTTTTT. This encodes CASSLQGAGEKLFF.

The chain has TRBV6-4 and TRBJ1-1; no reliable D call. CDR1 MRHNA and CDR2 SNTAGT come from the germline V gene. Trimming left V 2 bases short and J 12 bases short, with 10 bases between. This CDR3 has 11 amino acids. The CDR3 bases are TGTGCCAGCAGTGACCCAACAAATACTTTCTTT. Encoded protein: CASSDPTNTFF.

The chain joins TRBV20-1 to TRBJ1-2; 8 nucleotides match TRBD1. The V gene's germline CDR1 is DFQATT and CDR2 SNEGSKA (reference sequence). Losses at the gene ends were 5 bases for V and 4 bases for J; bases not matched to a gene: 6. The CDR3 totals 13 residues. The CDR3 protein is CSAPTGDGYGYTF. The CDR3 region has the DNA TGCAGTGCTCCGACAGGGGATGGCTATGGCTACACCTTC.

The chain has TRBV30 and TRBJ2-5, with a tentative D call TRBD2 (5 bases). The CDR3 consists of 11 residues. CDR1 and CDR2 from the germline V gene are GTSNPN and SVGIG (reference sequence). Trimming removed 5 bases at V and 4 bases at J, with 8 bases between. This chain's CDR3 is CAWSGVETQYF. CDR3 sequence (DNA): TGTGCCTGGTCCGGGGTAGAGACCCAGTACTTC.

The CDR3 region has the DNA TGCGCCAGCAGCCGGCGTACAGGGAGTGACACTGAAGCTTTCTTT. Translation: CASSRRTGSDTEAFF. This rearrangement joins TRBV5-1 to TRBJ1-1, with D maybe TRBD1 (6 bases). Per the germline V gene, CDR1 is SGHRS and CDR2 is YFSETQ. The CDR3 is 15 amino acids. V lost 4 bases and J lost 3, with 16 bases in between.

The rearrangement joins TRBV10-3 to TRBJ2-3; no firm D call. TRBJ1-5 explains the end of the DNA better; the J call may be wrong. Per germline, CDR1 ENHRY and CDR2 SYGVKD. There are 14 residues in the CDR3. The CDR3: CAISEGESTDTQHF. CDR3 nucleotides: TGTGCCATCAGTGAGGGGGAGAGCACAGATACGCAGCATTTT.

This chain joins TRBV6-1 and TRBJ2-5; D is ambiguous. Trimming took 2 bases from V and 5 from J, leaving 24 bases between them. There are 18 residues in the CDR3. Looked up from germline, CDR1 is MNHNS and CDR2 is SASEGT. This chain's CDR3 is CASSETTPPGRPWETQYF. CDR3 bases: TGTGCCAGCAGTGAAACGACCCCCCCGGGTCGTCCGTGGGAGACCCAGTACTTC.

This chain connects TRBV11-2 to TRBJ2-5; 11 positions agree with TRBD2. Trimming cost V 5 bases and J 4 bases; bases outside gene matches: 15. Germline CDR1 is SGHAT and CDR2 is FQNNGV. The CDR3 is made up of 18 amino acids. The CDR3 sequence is CASSPPRRTSGSLETQYF. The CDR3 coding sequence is TGTGCCAGCAGCCCACCTAGAAGAACTAGCGGGAGTTTAGAGACCCAGTACTTC.

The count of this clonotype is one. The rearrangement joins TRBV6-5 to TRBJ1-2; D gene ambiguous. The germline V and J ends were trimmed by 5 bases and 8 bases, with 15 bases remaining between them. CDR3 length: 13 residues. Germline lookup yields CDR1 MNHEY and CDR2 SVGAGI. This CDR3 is CASSPLSGRGYTF. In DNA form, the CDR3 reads TGTGCCAGCAGTCCCCTCTCCGGAAGGGGCTACACCTTC.

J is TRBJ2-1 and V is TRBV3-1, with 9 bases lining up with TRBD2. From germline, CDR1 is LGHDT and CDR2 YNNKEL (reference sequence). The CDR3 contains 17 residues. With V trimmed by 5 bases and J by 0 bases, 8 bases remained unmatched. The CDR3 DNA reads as TGTGCCAGCAGCAACGGACTAGCGCAAAGCTCCTACAATGAGCAGTTCTTC. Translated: CASSNGLAQSSYNEQFF.

The CDR3 loop reads CASEEANYGYTF. The CDR3, as DNA: TGTGCCAGCGAGGAAGCTAACTATGGCTACACCTTC. The rearrangement links TRBV7-9 to TRBJ1-2; D is unresolved. In germline, CDR1 is SEHNR, CDR2 FQNEAQ (reference sequence). This CDR3 region has 12 residues. Trimming removed 8 bases from V and 0 bases from J, with 7 bases in between.

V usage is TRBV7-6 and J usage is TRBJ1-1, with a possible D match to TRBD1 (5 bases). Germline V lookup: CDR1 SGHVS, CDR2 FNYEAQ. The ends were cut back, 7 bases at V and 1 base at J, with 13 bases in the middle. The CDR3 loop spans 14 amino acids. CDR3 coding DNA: TGTGCCAGCACCCCCCGGGGGTCGAACACTGAAGCTTTCTTT. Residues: CASTPRGSNTEAFF.